The 10 T cell receptor beta chains listed next were all sequenced from one sample in a study of cytomegalovirus exposure and HLA in healthy donors. The primer mix had 60 Vbeta and 13 Jbeta primers. TCRdb's copy holds only in-frame clones and misses some; the assay was immunoSEQ multiplex PCR. Here the sample spans approximately 220,000 clones, approximately 80% being singletons. The material sequenced was PBMCs. The receptors originated from a girl aged 10 to 17 in good health and CMV-seronegative.

The rearrangement links TRBV28 to TRBJ2-7; 9 bases fit TRBD1. V gave up 7 bases and J gave up 5 bases; unmatched junction bases: 9. Germline V gene sequence: CDR1 MDHEN, CDR2 SYDVKM. The CDR3 covers 14 residues. This CDR3 is CASNRDRDLNEQYF. DNA for the CDR3: TGTGCCAGCAACCGGGACAGGGACTTAAACGAGCAGTACTTC.

V usage is TRBV6-6 and J usage is TRBJ2-5, with 7 positions matching TRBD2. The V gene end was trimmed by 6 bases and the J gene end by 5 bases; junction bases not matched to a gene: 0. The V gene's germline CDR1 is MNHNY and CDR2 SVGAGI (reference sequence). The CDR3 covers 11 residues. The CDR3 sequence: CASRRGETQYF. CDR3 bases: TGTGCCAGCAGGCGGGGGGAGACCCAGTACTTC.

V gene TRBV15 combines with J gene TRBJ1-5; 7 bases are shared with TRBD1. V gave up 0 bases and J gave up 5 bases; unmatched junction bases: 10. The germline CDR1 and CDR2 sequences are LNHNV and YYDKDF (reference sequence). The CDR3 runs to 17 residues. The CDR3 bases are TGTGCCACCAGCAGAGATCGGGTCAGGGGGTATCATCAGCCCCAGCATTTT. Protein product: CATSRDRVRGYHQPQHF.

The rearrangement links TRBV4-3 to TRBJ1-2, with D maybe TRBD1 (6 bases). V was shortened by 4 bases and J by 5 bases, with 23 bases between the two germline ends. The CDR3 totals 17 residues. The germline V gene encodes CDR1 LGHNA and CDR2 YSLEER. The CDR3 coding sequence is TGCGCCAGCAGCCTCCACAGCCCGAACAGGGCTCCGTATGGCTACACCTTC. It yields the protein CASSLHSPNRAPYGYTF.

This chain links TRBV4-3 with TRBJ1-2, with 7 bases that match TRBD1. The CDR3 has 14 amino acids. Germline V lookup: CDR1 LGHNA, CDR2 YSLEER. J gave up 5 bases and V 1 base, and 4 bases lay outside the gene matches. The CDR3 region is CASSQGTGDYGYTF. DNA for the CDR3: TGCGCCAGCAGCCAAGGTACAGGGGATTATGGCTACACCTTC.

This clone was seen only once. The rearrangement uses TRBV28 and TRBJ2-7, with a weak D call TRBD1 (5 bases). V lost 8 bases to trimming and J lost 0 bases, with 14 bases between them. CDR3 length: 14 amino acids. Germline loops: CDR1 MDHEN, CDR2 SYDVKM. The DNA of the CDR3 is TGTGCCAGCGAGGACATTCAGAGCTCCTACGAGCAGTACTTC. Its translation is CASEDIQSSYEQYF.

The table lists this clone with a few counts. This rearrangement joins TRBV5-1 to TRBJ2-5; TRBD1 matches at 7 bases. CDR1 and CDR2 from the germline V gene are SGHRS and YFSETQ. There are 15 residues in the CDR3. The V and J ends lost 4 bases and 2 bases, in that order; junction bases with no gene match: 8. The CDR3 region is CASSQIWTGQETQYF. CDR3 in DNA: TGCGCCAGCAGCCAGATATGGACAGGACAAGAGACCCAGTACTTC.

This chain joins TRBV5-1 and TRBJ1-4; 9 bases fit TRBD1. The CDR3 is 15 amino acids. CDR1 SGHRS and CDR2 YFSETQ come from the germline V gene. The junction had 9 bases not matched to a gene; V was cut back by 4 bases and J by 8 bases. The CDR3, as DNA: TGCGCCAGCAGCACCCAAGGACAGGGGTGGGAAAAACTGTTTTTT. Amino acids: CASSTQGQGWEKLFF.

This clone was recorded only once. This chain uses TRBV5-1 with TRBJ2-3; 7 positions match TRBD2. Germline-derived CDR1 and CDR2 are SGHRS and YFSETQ. Trimming took 0 bases from V and 3 from J; bases not matched to a gene: 10. The CDR3 runs 17 residues. Here the CDR3 DNA reads TGCGCCAGCAGCTTGGATGGACTAGGGGCATCGACAGATACGCAGTATTTT. It encodes CASSLDGLGASTDTQYF.

This clone was seen once. The sample has other DNA sequences that encode this CDR3 too. The chain combines TRBV6-5 with TRBJ1-1; D call uncertain. With 0 bases removed from V and 2 bases from J, the gap between germline ends came to 10 bases. This CDR3 comprises 15 residues. Germline loops: CDR1 MNHEY, CDR2 SVGAGI. The CDR3 is CASSYSRGSNTEAFF. CDR3 bases: TGTGCCAGCAGTTACTCGCGGGGTAGCAACACTGAAGCTTTCTTT.